What follows describes a single T cell receptor beta chain. The data belong to a study of blood T cell repertoires in COVID-19. Data came from immunoSEQ multiplex PCR; TCRdb stores just in-frame clones and leaves some out. This sample has about 250,000 clones, with around 90% found just once. From germline, CDR1 is SGHRS and CDR2 YFSETQ. The CDR3 extends over 15 amino acids. The V end was cut by 1 base, the J end by 6 bases, with 14 bases between. V and J are TRBV5-1 and TRBJ1-5; D possibly corresponds to TRBD1 (6 bases). Sequencing was done on a sample of peripheral blood. The clonotype originates from a man aged 18-30 years with active or convalescent COVID-19. The CDR3 region has the DNA TGCGCCAGCAGCTTGCTACCAGGGGATGGTCAGCCCCAGCATTTT. It codes for CASSLLPGDGQPQHF.